This entry lists 7 T cell receptor beta chains sequenced from one sample in a study of T cells in Graves' hyperthyroidism and ophthalmopathy. Using RNA transcripts as the source, TCR beta CDR3 regions were amplified. In the first-round RT-PCR of the TCR CDR3, the HTBI primer set was used. Via MiXCR, TCRdb re-called the multiplex PCR reads, giving one row per CDR3 protein. The table has about 700,000 distinct CDR3 sequences, about 45% seen once. Sequencing was performed on peripheral blood or thyroid tissue (not recorded which). The receptors shown here come from an adult man with Graves' disease, either hyperthyroidism or ophthalmopathy (not recorded which).

In this sample, this clonotype turned up many times. The chain employs TRBV29-1 and TRBJ1-2; weak D call: TRBD1 (5 bases). There are 15 residues in the CDR3. Per germline, CDR1 SQVTM and CDR2 ANQGSEA. Deletions cut 2 bases from V and 6 bases from J, with 19 bases between. CDR3 protein: CSVEYLGRAFHGYTF. The DNA of the CDR3 is TGCAGCGTTGAATATCTGGGCAGGGCGTTCCATGGCTACACCTTC.

This chain joins TRBV24-1 and TRBJ2-2; 8 nucleotides agree with TRBD1. Germline CDR1 is KGHDR and CDR2 is SFDVKD. This CDR3 has 17 residues. The J segment lost 2 bases and the V segment lost 4 bases, leaving 8 bases of the junction unmatched. The CDR3 DNA reads TGTGCCACCAGTGACACAGGGGGTACTGGAAACACCGGGGAGCTGTTTTTT. Protein sequence: CATSDTGGTGNTGELFF.

This clonotype was observed a few times. V usage is TRBV12-3 or TRBV12-4 and J usage is TRBJ1-3; 8 nucleotides match TRBD1. CDR3 length equals 15 residues. Trimming removed 4 bases from V and 11 bases from J; junction bases left unmatched: 13. CDR3 in DNA: TGTGCCAGCAGTTCCCGGACAGGGCCGATGAACGCCATATATTTT. Encoded protein: CASSSRTGPMNAIYF.

The chain employs TRBV28 and TRBJ1-1, with D unresolved. The V end lost 2 bases, the J end lost 3 bases, and 4 bases lay between the germline ends. The CDR3 extends over 12 amino acids. CDR1 MDHEN and CDR2 SYDVKM come from the germline V gene. CDR3 sequence: CASSLLDTEAFF. In DNA form, the CDR3 reads TGTGCCAGCAGTTTACTTGACACTGAAGCTTTCTTT.

The chain combines TRBV12-3 or TRBV12-4 with TRBJ1-6; D is possibly TRBD1 (5 bases). Trimming removed 1 base from V and 10 bases from J, with 11 bases in between. This CDR3 is built from 14 residues. Here the CDR3 reads CASSLGGVGSPLHF. CDR3 DNA: TGTGCCAGCAGTTTAGGGGGGGTCGGGTCACCCCTCCACTTT.

This clonotype has just one count. The J gene is TRBJ1-4, the V gene TRBV10-3; D is uncertain. Deletions cut 3 bases from V and 4 bases from J, with 12 bases between. The CDR3 extends over 15 amino acids. Germline V CDR1 and CDR2: ENHRY, SYGVKD. CDR3 residues: CAISENSGNNEKLFF. The CDR3 bases are TGTGCCATCAGTGAAAACAGTGGGAATAATGAAAAACTGTTTTTT.

The sample holds a few counts of this clonotype. This sequence joins TRBV10-1 and TRBJ2-2; 9 bases are a match to TRBD2. The CDR3 has 18 residues. V was clipped by 0 bases and J by 4 bases; unmatched bases: 9. Germline-derived CDR1 and CDR2 are WNHNN and SYGVQD (reference sequence). The CDR3 coding sequence is TGCGCCAGCAGTGAGTCGATCTCTAGCGGGGACTTCACCGGGGAGCTGTTTTTT. This translates into CASSESISSGDFTGELFF.